The entry that follows covers one T cell receptor (beta chain) sequence. Its matching antigen is unknown. The table came from immunoSEQ multiplex PCR; TCRdb's copy has only in-frame clones and leaves some out. The sample consists of under 50,000 clones, about 85% of them appearing once. These data are taken from a study of OX40 agonist ivuxolimab in advanced cancers. Study-level background: Enrolled patients in dose escalation had cancers that were hepatocellular carcinoma, melanoma, renal cell or head and neck cancer. Those enrolled were roughly 85% male, with a mean age of around 60 years and ages from about 20 to 85. Study-level results: Nonresponders, in some cases, also had low normalized T-cell clonal expansion.

From germline, CDR1 is LGHNA and CDR2 YNFKEQ. The junction had 7 bases not matched to a gene; V was cut back by 2 bases and J by 8 bases. The CDR3 has 15 amino acids. The specimen comprised CD4+ or CD8+ T cells sorted from blood, sampled in a trial of the OX40 agonist ivuxolimab. This receptor was taken from an adult with an advanced solid tumor such as melanoma, head and neck, liver or kidney cancer. The chain joins TRBV4-2 to TRBJ2-1, with 9 bases lining up with TRBD2. CDR3 nucleotide sequence: TGTGCCAGCAGCCAACCTAGCGGGAACGGCTATGAGCAGTTCTTC. It yields the protein CASSQPSGNGYEQFF.